Included here is one T cell receptor (beta chain) sequence, with context. Its antigen is undetermined. The CDR3 has 13 residues. Per germline, CDR1 PRHDT and CDR2 FYEKMQ (reference sequence). Researchers prepared the TRB cDNA libraries using 5' RACE with UMI labels. TCRdb reanalyzed the 5' RACE reads and collapses them to one entry per CDR3 protein, without DNA. Here the sample table reports around 92,000 distinct CDR3 sequences. This specimen belongs to a study of CXCR3-negative and CXCR3-positive naive CD8 T cells. Whole-study context: Collectively, the libraries yielded roughly 140 million TRB reads in total, at about 1.5 +/- 0.3 million per library. Study findings and constraints: TRBV-TRBJ usage was similar across naive CXCR3 subsets but distinct in memory cells.

The chain links TRBV13 to TRBJ2-1; TCRdb names TRBD1, which stays unverified in the absence of DNA. This clonotype originated in a human donor in good health. Some clones in this sample may be carry-over from other donors' samples. Sequencing was done on a sample of naive CXCR3- CD8+ T cells from blood. As for subset: CD45RO-CCR7+CD27+CD95- naive CD8+ T cells lacking CXCR3 (TNR3-). The chain's CDR3 is CASRLALENEQFF.